These 5 T cell receptor beta chains were sequenced from one sample in a study of cytomegalovirus exposure and HLA in healthy donors. Sequenced by immunoSEQ multiplex PCR; TCRdb stores in-frame clones only, minus some. The sample records a few hundred thousand clones, 65% to 85% being singletons. Sample: PBMCs. These receptors were taken from a young woman in good health and CMV-seropositive.

This chain uses TRBV4-1 with TRBJ1-5; D remains ambiguous. Trimming pared 2 bases from V and 4 bases from J, leaving 9 bases between. Looked up from germline, CDR1 is MGHRA and CDR2 is YSYEKL. The CDR3 consists of 14 residues. The CDR3 sequence: CASSQLLGNQPQHF. DNA of the CDR3: TGCGCCAGCAGCCAACTACTGGGGAATCAGCCCCAGCATTTT.

The chain uses TRBV6-5 and TRBJ1-1; maybe TRBD1 (5 bases). This CDR3 has 13 amino acids. Germline-derived CDR1 and CDR2 are MNHEY and SVGAGI. Trimming took 4 bases from V and 3 from J, leaving 9 bases between them. The CDR3 DNA sequence: TGTGCCAGCAGTTTCAGGGAAGACACTGAAGCTTTCTTT. It translates to CASSFREDTEAFF.

The chain is built from TRBV6-5 and TRBJ1-1; D remains unclear. This CDR3 spans 14 amino acids. The V end lost 0 bases, the J end lost 1 base, and 6 bases lay between the germline ends. The germline V gene has CDR1 MNHEY and CDR2 SVGAGI. Here the CDR3 DNA reads TGTGCCAGCAGTTACTCACGGGAGAACACTGAAGCTTTCTTT. It yields the protein CASSYSRENTEAFF.

This clone was picked up one time. The chain combines TRBV30 with TRBJ1-2; 9 bases match TRBD1. This CDR3 is 16 amino acids long. CDR1 and CDR2 from the germline V gene are GTSNPN and SVGIG (reference sequence). Trimming cost V 2 bases and J 8 bases; bases outside gene matches: 15. CDR3 coding DNA: TGTGCCTGGAGTCTCTTTATCAGGGGACAGGGAGGCGGCTACACCTTC. Translation: CAWSLFIRGQGGGYTF.

The chain has TRBV27 and TRBJ1-2, with TRBD1 identical over 10 bases. Germline lookup yields CDR1 MNHEY and CDR2 SMNVEV (reference sequence). Trimming at V came to 5 bases and at J to 4 bases, leaving 7 bases not matched to a gene. The CDR3 is 15 residues long. This CDR3 reads CASSQTGTGVYGYTF. CDR3 nucleotides: TGTGCCAGCAGTCAAACCGGGACAGGGGTCTATGGCTACACCTTC.